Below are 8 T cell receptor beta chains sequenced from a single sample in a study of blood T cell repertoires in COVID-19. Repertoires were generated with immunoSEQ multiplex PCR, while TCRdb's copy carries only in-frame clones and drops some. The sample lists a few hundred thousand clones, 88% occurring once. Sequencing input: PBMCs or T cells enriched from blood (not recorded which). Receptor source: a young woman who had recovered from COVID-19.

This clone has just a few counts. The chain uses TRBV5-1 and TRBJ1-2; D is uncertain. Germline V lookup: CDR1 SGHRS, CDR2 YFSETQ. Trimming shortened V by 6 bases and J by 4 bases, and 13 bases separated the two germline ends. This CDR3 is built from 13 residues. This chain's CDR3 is CASKQASFYGYTF. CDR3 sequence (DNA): TGCGCCAGCAAGCAGGCCTCCTTCTATGGCTACACCTTC.

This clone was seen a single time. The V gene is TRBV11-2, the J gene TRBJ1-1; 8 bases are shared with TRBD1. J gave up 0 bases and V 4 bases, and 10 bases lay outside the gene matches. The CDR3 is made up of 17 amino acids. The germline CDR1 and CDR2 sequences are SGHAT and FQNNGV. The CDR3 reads CASSSIHGQGMNTEAFF. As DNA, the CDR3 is TGTGCCAGCAGCTCAATCCACGGACAGGGAATGAACACTGAAGCTTTCTTT. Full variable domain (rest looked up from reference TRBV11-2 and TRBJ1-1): EAGVAQSPRYKIIEKRQSVAFWCNPISGHATLYWYQQILGQGPKLLIQFQNNGVVDDSQLPKDRFSAERLKGVDSTLKIQPAKLEDSAVYLCASSSIHGQGMNTEAFFGQGTRLTVV.

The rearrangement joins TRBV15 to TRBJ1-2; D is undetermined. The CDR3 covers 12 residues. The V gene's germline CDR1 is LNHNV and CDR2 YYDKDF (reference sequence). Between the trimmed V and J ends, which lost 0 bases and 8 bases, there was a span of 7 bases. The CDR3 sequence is CATSRDLTGYTF. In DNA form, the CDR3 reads TGTGCCACCAGCAGAGACCTTACAGGCTACACCTTC.

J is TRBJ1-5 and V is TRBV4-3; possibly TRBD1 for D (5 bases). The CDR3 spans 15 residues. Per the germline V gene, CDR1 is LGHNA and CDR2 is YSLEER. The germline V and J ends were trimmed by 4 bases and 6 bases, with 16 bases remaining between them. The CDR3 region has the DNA TGCGCCAGCAGCCTGTCTGCGACAGCTTCTCAGCCCCAGCATTTT. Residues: CASSLSATASQPQHF.

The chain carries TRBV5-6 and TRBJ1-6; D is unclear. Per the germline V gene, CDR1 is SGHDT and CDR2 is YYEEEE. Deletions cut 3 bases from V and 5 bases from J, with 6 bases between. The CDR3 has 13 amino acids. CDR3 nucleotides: TGTGCCAGCAGCTCGAGTGATAATTCACCCCTCCACTTT. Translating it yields CASSSSDNSPLHF.

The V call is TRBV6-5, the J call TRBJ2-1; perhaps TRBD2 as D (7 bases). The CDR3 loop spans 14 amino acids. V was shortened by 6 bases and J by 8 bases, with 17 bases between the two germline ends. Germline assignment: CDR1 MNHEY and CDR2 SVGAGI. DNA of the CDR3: TGTGCCAGCAGACGGGGGGCAGGGTGGCATGAGCAGTTCTTC. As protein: CASRRGAGWHEQFF.

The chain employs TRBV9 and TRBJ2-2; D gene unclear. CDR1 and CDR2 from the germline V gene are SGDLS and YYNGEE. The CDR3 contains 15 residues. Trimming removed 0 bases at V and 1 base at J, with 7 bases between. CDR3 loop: CASSVAAGNTGELFF. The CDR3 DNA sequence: TGTGCCAGCAGCGTAGCGGCAGGGAACACCGGGGAGCTGTTTTTT.

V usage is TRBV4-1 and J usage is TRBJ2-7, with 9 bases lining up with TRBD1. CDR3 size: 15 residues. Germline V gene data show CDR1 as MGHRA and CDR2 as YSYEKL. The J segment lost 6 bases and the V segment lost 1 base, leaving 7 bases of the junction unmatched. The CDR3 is CASSQVGTGFGEQYF. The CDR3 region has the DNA TGCGCCAGCAGCCAAGTCGGGACAGGGTTCGGCGAGCAGTACTTC.